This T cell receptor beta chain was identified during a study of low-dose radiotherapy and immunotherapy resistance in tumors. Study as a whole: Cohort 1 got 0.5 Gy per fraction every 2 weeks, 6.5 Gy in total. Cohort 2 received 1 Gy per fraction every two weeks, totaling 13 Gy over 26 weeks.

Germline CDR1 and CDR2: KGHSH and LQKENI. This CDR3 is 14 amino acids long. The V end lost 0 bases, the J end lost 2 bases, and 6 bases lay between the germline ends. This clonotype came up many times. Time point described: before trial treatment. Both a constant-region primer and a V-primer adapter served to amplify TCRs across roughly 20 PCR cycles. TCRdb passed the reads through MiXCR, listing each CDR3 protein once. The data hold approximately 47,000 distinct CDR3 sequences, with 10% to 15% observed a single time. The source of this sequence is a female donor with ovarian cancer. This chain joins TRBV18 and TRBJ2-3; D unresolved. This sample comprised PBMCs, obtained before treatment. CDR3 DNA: TGTGCCAGCTCACCACCGGGCGTCACAGATACGCAGTATTTT. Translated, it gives CASSPPGVTDTQYF. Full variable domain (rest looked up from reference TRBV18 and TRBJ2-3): NAGVMQNPRHLVRRRGQEARLRCSPMKGHSHVYWYRQLPEEGLKFMVYLQKENIIDESGMPKERFSAEFPKEGPSILRIQQVVRGDSAAYFCASSPPGVTDTQYFGPGTRLTVL.